This TCR beta chain is drawn from a study of a mutant IDH1 vaccine in newly diagnosed glioma. Concerning this clone: Its antigen is not identified.

Stated time point: week 47, end of study. Doses of 300 ug of mutant IDH1 20-mer peptide were given with topical imiquimod. Method: immunoSEQ multiplex PCR; TCRdb's copy keeps in-frame clones and lacks some. This sample yields tens of thousands of clones, of which approximately 65% are seen a single time; 4.5% to 5.5% belongs to the top ten. This CDR3 is 11 amino acids long. Germline V gene lookup returns CDR1 SEHNR and CDR2 FQNEAQ (reference sequence). Trimming shortened V by 7 bases and J by 5 bases, and 8 bases separated the two germline ends. This TCR derives from a man aged 35 to 55 with glioma. Some clones in this sample may be carry-over from other donors' samples. This material consisted of peripheral blood mononuclear cells (PBMCs), taken from a glioma patient whose treatment included an IDH1 peptide vaccine. The V gene is TRBV7-9, the J gene TRBJ1-2; unclear D gene. As DNA, the CDR3 is TGTGCCAGCAACCAATTGTATGGCTACACCTTC. Translating gives CASNQLYGYTF. The whole variable domain, filled in from reference TRBV7-9 and TRBJ1-2, reads DTGVSQNPRHKITKRGQNVTFRCDPISEHNRLYWYRQTLGQGPEFLTYFQNEAQLEKSRLLSDRFSAERPKGSFSTLEIQRTEQGDSAMYLCASNQLYGYTFGSGTRLTVV.